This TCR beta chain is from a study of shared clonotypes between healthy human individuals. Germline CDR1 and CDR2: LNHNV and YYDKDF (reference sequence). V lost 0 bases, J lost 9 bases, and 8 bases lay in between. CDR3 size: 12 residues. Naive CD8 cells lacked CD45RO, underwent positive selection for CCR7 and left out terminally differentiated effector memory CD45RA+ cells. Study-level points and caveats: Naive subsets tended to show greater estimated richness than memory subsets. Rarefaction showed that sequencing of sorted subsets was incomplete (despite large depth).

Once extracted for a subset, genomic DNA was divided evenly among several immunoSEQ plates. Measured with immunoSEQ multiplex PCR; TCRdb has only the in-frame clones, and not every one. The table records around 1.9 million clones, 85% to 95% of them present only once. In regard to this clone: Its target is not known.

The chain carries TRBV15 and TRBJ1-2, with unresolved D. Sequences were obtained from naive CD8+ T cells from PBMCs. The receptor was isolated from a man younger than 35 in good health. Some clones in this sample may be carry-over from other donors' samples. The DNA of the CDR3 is TGTGCCACCAGCAGAGAGACATCCAGCTACACCTTC. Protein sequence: CATSRETSSYTF.